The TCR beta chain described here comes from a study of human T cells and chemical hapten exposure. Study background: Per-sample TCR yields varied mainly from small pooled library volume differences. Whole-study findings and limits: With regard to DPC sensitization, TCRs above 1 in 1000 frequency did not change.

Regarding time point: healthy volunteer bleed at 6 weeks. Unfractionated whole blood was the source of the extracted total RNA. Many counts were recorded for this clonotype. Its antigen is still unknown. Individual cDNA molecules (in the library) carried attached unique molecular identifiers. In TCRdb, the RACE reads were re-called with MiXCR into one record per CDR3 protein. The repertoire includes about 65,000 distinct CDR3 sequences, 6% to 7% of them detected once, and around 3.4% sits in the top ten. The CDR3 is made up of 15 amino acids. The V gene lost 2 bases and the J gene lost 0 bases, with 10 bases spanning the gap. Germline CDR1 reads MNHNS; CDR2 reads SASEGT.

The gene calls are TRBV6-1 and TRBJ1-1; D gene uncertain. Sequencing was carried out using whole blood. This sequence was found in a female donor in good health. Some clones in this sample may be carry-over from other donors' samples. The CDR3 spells CASSELKAMNTEAFF. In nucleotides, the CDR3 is TGTGCCAGCAGTGAACTAAAGGCGATGAACACTGAAGCTTTCTTT.